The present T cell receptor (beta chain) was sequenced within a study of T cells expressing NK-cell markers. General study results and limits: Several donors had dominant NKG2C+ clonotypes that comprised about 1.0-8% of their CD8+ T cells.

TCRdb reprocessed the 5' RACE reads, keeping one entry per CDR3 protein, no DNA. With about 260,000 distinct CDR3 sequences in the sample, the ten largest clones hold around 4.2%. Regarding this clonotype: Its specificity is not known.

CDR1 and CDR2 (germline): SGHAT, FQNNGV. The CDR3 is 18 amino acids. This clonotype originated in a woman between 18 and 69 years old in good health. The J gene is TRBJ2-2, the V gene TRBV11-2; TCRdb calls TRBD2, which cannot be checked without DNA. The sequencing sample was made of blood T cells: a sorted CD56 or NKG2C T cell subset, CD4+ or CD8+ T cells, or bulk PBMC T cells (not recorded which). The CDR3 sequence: CASSKPSGGAPFAGELFF. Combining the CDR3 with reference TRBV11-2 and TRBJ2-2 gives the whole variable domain EAGVAQSPRYKIIEKRQSVAFWCNPISGHATLYWYQQILGQGPKLLIQFQNNGVVDDSQLPKDRFSAERLKGVDSTLKIQPAKLEDSAVYLCASSKPSGGAPFAGELFFGEGSRLTVL.